Described below is a single TCR beta chain sequence and its context. Its specificity is unknown. With 60 Vbeta and 13 Jbeta primers, the PCR was carried out. Clones were sequenced by immunoSEQ multiplex PCR, and TCRdb holds only the in-frame ones, with some missing. The profile shows 250,000 to 350,000 clones, 80% to 90% of them singletons. This sample is part of a study of cytomegalovirus exposure and HLA in healthy donors. Notes on the study in general: A later analysis revealed that TCR association rates differed between HLA loci, peaking at DRB1 and bottoming out at HLA-C. In a later analysis, TCR beta V- and J-gene trimming was associated with a missense DCLRE1C variant. Later analysis reportedly placed an Asian-associated ancestry cluster below the roughly 680-donor mean in N-insertions. Previously analyzed data showed that most TCR beta V segments were productive at a frequency of about 90% or about 30%.

Sequencing used PBMCs. The sequence derives from a woman aged 18-35 years in good health and CMV-seronegative.

The CDR3 is CAWSALQTGELFF. For the CDR3, the DNA is TGTGCCTGGAGTGCCCTACAGACCGGGGAGCTGTTTTTT. The rearrangement uses TRBV30 and TRBJ2-2; D unclear. There are 13 residues in the CDR3. Trimming left V 1 base short and J 5 bases short, with 8 bases between. From germline, CDR1 is GTSNPN and CDR2 SVGIG (reference sequence).